These 4 T cell receptor beta chains were sequenced from one sample in a study of cytomegalovirus exposure and HLA in healthy donors. Vbeta (60) and Jbeta (13) primers were used in the PCR. Sequenced by immunoSEQ multiplex PCR; TCRdb stores in-frame clones only, minus some. The sample lists 100,000 to 150,000 clones, around 73% occurring once. What was sequenced was PBMCs. Receptors originate from a human donor in good health.

This clone was counted a few times. The chain is built from TRBV27 and TRBJ2-7; tentatively, D is TRBD2 (6 bases). The CDR3 runs to 17 residues. Germline V CDR1 and CDR2: MNHEY, SMNVEV (reference sequence). Trimming cost V 5 bases and J 2 bases, with 22 bases left between them. The CDR3 DNA reads TGTGCCAGCAGTGCGCCAACCGGGCTAGCGAGCCCCTACGAGCAGTACTTC. It yields the protein CASSAPTGLASPYEQYF.

This clone was seen just once. The V gene is TRBV4-1, the J gene TRBJ1-5, with D perhaps TRBD1 (6 bases). CDR3 size: 16 residues. Germline V gene lookup returns CDR1 MGHRA and CDR2 YSYEKL. The V end was cut by 1 base, the J end by 2 bases, with 12 bases between. In DNA, the CDR3 is TGCGCCAGCAGCCAAGTTGGGGGCTTGGGCAATCAGCCCCAGCATTTT. This translates into CASSQVGGLGNQPQHF.

The gene calls are TRBV6-1 and TRBJ2-2, with 7 bases fitting TRBD1. V gave up 4 bases and J gave up 0 bases; unmatched junction bases: 11. The CDR3 is 18 amino acids. Per the germline V gene, CDR1 is MNHNS and CDR2 is SASEGT. CDR3 in DNA: TGTGCCAGCAGTGTTTTAGGGACAGATTTCGCGAACACCGGGGAGCTGTTTTTT. Translated: CASSVLGTDFANTGELFF.

The V call is TRBV7-8, the J call TRBJ1-2; D is unclear. CDR3 length equals 14 residues. In germline, CDR1 is SGHVS, CDR2 FQNEAQ. The germline V and J ends were trimmed by 1 base and 2 bases, with 8 bases remaining between them. DNA of the CDR3: TGTGCCAGCAGCTTAGAAGCGGTAAACTATGGCTACACCTTC. This gives the protein CASSLEAVNYGYTF. Drawing the rest from reference TRBV7-8 and TRBJ1-2, the complete variable domain is GAGVSQSPRYKVAKRGQDVALRCDPISGHVSLFWYQQALGQGPEFLTYFQNEAQLDKSGLPSDRFFAERPEGSVSTLKIQRTQQEDSAVYLCASSLEAVNYGYTFGSGTRLTVV.